This T cell receptor beta chain was observed in a study of blood T cell repertoires in COVID-19. Study details: The United States, Italy and Spain were the sources of the acute and convalescent COVID-19 samples. From T cells, B-cell-depleted T cells, or PBMCs came the material, which was cDNA or gDNA.

The CDR3 extends over 12 amino acids. V was pared by 5 bases and J by 6 bases, with 10 bases between. This clone appeared many times. Profiled with immunoSEQ multiplex PCR; TCRdb holds only in-frame clones, not every one. The sample carries fewer than 600,000 clones, roughly 88% recorded once. The study assigned cohorts using participant-reported clinical history. Recovery meant two consecutive negative NP/OP PCR tests, professional clearance, or resolved symptoms. The receptor comes from a woman in her thirties or forties who had recovered from COVID-19. The chain carries TRBV12-3 or TRBV12-4 and TRBJ1-1, with D uncertain. Sample: PBMCs or T cells enriched from blood (not recorded which). The CDR3 protein is CASSPPSPEAFF. The CDR3 DNA reads TGTGCCAGCAGTCCCCCCAGTCCTGAAGCTTTCTTT.